The entry that follows covers one TCR beta chain sequence. Its antigen remains unidentified. A read error may produce the germline difference seen at one junction end. The source of the sample is a study of tumor-infiltrating lymphocytes in primary liver carcinoma. The wider study: Among the tumors, stages were T1-T3 N0M0 and sizes roughly 4.2 to 11 cm.

The length of the CDR3 is 13 residues. Germline CDR1 and CDR2: MNHNY and SVGAGI (reference sequence). Study outcomes and limitations: Overlap between tumor regions exceeded overlap of tumor with adjacent tissue or blood.

With a constant-region primer, TCR beta cDNA was made from 450 to 650 ng of total RNA. Three nested multiplex PCR rounds, a slightly modified ARM-PCR method, built the TCR beta libraries. TRBV1-TRBV30 forward and Cbeta reverse primers drove the first two roughly 10-cycle rounds. TCRdb re-called the multiplex PCR reads through MiXCR, storing one row per CDR3 protein. This table holds about 320,000 distinct CDR3 sequences, 50% to 70% found once. Both blood RNA, taken from unsorted whole blood, and germline DNA were extracted. Patients in the cohort were treatment-naive and living with chronic HBV infection.

The gene calls are TRBV6-6 and TRBJ2-5, with unresolved D. This sequence originates from a man aged 35 to 55 with primary liver carcinoma and hepatitis B virus infection. Source material: peripheral blood. CDR3 DNA sequence: TGTGCCATCAGTTCACACCAGCAAGAGACCCAGTACTTC. It yields the protein CAISSHQQETQYF.